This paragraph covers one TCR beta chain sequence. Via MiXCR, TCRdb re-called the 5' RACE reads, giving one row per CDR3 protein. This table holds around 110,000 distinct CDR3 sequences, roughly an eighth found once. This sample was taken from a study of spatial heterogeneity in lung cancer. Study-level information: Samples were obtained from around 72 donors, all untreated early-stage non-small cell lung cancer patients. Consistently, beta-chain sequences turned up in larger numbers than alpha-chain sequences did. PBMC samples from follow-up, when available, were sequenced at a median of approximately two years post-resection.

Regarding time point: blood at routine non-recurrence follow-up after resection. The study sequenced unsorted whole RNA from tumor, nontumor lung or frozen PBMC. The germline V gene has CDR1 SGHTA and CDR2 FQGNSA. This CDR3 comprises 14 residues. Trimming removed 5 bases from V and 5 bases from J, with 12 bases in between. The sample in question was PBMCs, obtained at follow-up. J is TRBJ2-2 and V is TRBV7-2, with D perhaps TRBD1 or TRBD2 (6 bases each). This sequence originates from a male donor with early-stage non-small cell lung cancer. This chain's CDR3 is CASSVGGQTGELFF. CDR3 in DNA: TGTGCCAGCAGCGTTGGGGGGCAGACCGGGGAGCTGTTTTTT.